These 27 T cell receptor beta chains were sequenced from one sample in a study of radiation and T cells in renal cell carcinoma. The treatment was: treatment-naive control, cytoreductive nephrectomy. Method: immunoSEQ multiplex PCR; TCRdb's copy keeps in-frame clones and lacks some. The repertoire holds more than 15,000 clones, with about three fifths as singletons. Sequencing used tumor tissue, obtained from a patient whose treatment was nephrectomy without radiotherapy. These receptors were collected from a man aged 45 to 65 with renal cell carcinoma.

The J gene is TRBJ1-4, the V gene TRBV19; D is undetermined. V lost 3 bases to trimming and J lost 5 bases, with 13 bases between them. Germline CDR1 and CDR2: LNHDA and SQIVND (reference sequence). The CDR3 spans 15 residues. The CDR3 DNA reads TGTGCCAGTAGTATCTCCCCAGATAGAAATGAAAAACTGTTTTTT. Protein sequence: CASSISPDRNEKLFF.

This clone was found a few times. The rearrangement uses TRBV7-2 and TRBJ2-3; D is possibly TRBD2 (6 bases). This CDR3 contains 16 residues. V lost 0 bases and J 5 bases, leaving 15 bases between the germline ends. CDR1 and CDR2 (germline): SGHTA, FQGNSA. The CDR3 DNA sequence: TGTGCCAGCAGCTTAGCGAGGGCTCAGGGAGGAGATACGCAGTATTTT. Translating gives CASSLARAQGGDTQYF.

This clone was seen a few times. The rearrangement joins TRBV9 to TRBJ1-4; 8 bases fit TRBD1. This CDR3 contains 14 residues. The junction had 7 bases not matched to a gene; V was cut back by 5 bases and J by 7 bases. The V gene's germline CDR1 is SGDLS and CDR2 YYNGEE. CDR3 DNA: TGTGCCAGCAGTGCCGGACAGGGAGCTGAAAAACTGTTTTTT. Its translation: CASSAGQGAEKLFF.

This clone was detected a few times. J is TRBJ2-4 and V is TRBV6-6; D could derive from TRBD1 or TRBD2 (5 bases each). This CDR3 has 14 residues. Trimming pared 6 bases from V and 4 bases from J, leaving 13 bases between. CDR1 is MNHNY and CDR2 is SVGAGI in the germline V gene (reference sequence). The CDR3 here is CASSPPGAKNIQYF. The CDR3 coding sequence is TGTGCCAGCAGCCCTCCCGGGGCAAAAAACATTCAGTACTTC.

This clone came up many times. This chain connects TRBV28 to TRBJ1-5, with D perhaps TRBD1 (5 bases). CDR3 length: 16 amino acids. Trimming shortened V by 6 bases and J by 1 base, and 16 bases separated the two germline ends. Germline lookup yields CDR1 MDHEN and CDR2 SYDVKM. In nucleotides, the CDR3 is TGTGCCAGCAGCCCAATCAGGGTATCGAGCAATCAGCCCCAGCATTTT. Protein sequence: CASSPIRVSSNQPQHF.

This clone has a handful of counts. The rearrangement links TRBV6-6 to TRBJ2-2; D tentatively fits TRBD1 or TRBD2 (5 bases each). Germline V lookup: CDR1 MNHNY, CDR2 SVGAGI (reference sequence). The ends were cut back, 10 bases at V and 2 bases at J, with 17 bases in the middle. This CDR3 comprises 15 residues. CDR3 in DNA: TGTGCCATCTACTCCAGGGAGACTAACACCGGGGAGCTGTTTTTT. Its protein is CAIYSRETNTGELFF.

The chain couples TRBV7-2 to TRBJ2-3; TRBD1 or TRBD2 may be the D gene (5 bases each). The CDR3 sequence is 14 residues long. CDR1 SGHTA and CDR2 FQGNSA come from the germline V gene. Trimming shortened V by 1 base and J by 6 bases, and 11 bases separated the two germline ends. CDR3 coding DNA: TGTGCCAGCAGCTTAGTCACCGGGGACGATACGCAGTATTTT. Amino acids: CASSLVTGDDTQYF.

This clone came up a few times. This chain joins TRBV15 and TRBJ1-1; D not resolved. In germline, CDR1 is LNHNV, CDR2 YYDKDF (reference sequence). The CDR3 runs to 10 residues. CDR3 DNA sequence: TGTTTGAGGGTGAACACTGAAGCTTTCTTT. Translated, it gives CLRVNTEAFF.

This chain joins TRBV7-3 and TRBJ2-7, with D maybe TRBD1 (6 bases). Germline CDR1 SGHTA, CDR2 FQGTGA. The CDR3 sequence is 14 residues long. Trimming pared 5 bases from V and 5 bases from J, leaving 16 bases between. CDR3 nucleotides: TGTGCCAGCAGCGTACCCGGGACATCGGACGAGCAGTACTTC. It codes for CASSVPGTSDEQYF.

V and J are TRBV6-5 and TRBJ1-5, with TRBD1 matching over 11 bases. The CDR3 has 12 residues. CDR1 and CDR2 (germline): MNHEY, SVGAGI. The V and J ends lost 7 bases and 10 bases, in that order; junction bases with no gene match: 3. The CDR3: CASKGTGGPQHF. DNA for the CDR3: TGTGCCAGCAAGGGGACAGGGGGACCCCAGCATTTT.

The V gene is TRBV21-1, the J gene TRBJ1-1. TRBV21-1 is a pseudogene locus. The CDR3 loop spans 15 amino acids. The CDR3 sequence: CASSKRKGDVNEAFF. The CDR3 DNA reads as TGTGCCAGCAGCAAAAGAAAAGGAGATGTCAATGAAGCTTTCTTT.

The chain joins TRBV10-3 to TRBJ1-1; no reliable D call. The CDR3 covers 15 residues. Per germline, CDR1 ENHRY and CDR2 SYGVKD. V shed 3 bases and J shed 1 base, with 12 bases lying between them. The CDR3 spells CAISESVRGNTEAFF. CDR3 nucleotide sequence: TGTGCCATCAGTGAATCAGTACGAGGGAACACTGAAGCTTTCTTT.

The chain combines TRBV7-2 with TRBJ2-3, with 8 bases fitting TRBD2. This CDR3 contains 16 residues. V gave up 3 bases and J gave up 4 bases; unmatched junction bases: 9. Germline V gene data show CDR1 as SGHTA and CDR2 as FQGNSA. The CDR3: CASSFTSGRVADTQYF. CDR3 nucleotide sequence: TGTGCCAGCAGCTTCACTAGCGGAAGAGTAGCAGATACGCAGTATTTT. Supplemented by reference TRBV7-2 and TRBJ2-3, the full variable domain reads GAGVSQSPSNKVTEKGKDVELRCDPISGHTALYWYRQSLGQGLEFLIYFQGNSAPDKSGLPSDRFSAERTGGSVSTLTIQRTQQEDSAVYLCASSFTSGRVADTQYFGPGTRLTVL.

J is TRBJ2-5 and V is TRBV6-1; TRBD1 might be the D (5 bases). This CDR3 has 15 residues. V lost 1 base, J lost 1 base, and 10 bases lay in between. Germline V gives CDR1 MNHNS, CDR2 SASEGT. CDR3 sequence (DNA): TGTGCCAGCAGTGAAGGGTTAGGGGCCCAAGAGACCCAGTACTTC. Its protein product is CASSEGLGAQETQYF.

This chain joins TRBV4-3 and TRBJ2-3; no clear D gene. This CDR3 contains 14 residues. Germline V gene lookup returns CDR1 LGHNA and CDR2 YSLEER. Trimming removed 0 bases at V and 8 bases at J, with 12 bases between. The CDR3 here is CASSQDVRLITQYF. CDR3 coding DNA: TGCGCCAGCAGCCAAGATGTTCGTTTGATTACGCAGTATTTT.

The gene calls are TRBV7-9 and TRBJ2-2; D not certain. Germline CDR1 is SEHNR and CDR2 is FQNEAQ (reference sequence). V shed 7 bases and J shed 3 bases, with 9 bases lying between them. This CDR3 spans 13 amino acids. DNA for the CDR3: TGTGCCAGCACCCTCTCCGACACCGGGGAGCTGTTTTTT. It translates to CASTLSDTGELFF.

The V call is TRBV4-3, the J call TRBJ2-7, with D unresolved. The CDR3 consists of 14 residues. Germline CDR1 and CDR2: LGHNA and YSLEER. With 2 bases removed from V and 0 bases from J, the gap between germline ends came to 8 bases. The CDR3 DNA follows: TGCGCCAGCAGCCAATCCTTCCCCTCCTACGAGCAGTACTTC. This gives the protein CASSQSFPSYEQYF.

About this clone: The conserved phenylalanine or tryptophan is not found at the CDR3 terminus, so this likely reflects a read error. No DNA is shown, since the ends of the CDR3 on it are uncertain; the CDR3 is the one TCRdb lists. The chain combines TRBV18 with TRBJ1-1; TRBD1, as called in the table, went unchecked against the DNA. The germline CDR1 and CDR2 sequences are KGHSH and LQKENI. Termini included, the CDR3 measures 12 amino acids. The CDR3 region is CASSPMDRQVSI.

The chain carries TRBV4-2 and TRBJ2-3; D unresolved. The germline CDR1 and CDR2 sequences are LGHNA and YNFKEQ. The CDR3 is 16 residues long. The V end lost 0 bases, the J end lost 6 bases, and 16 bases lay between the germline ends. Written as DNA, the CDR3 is TGTGCCAGCAGCCAAGAAGGATTTTTAGCAGGTGATACGCAGTATTTT. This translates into CASSQEGFLAGDTQYF.

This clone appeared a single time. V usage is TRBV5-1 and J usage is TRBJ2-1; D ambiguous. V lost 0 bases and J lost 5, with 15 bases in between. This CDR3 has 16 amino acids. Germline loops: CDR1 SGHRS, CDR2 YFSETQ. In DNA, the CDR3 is TGCGCCAGCAGCTTGGACGCCTCAAACCCCCACAATGAGCAGTTCTTC. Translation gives CASSLDASNPHNEQFF. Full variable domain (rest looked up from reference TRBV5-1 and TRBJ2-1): KAGVTQTPRYLIKTRGQQVTLSCSPISGHRSVSWYQQTPGQGLQFLFEYFSETQRNKGNFPGRFSGRQFSNSRSEMNVSTLELGDSALYLCASSLDASNPHNEQFFGPGTRLTVL.

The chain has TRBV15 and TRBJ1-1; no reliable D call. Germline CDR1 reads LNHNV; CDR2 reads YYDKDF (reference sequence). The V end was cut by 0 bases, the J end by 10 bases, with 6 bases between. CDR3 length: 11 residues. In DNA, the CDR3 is TGTGCCACCAGCAGAGATTTGCGAGCTTTCTTT. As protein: CATSRDLRAFF. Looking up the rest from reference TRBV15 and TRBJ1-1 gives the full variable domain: DAMVIQNPRYQVTQFGKPVTLSCSQTLNHNVMYWYQQKSSQAPKLLFHYYDKDFNNEADTPDNFQSRRPNTSFCFLDIRSPGLGDTAMYLCATSRDLRAFFGQGTRLTVV.

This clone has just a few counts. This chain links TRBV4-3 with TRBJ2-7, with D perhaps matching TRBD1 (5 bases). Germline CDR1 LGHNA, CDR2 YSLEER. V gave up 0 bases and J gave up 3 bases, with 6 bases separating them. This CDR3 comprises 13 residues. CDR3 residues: CASSQDQGYEQYF. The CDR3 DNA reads TGCGCCAGCAGCCAAGATCAGGGCTACGAGCAGTACTTC.

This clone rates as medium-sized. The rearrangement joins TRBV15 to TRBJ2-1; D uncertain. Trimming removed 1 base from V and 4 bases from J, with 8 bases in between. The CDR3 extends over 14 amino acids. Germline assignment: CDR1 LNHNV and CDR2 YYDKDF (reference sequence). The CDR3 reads CATSRVERYNEQFF. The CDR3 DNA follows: TGTGCCACCAGCAGAGTTGAGCGTTACAATGAGCAGTTCTTC.

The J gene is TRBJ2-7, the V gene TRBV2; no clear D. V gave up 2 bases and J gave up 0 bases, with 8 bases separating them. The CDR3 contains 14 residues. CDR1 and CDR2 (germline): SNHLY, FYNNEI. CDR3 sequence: CASSELANSYEQYF. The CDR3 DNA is TGTGCCAGCAGTGAATTGGCCAACTCCTACGAGCAGTACTTC.

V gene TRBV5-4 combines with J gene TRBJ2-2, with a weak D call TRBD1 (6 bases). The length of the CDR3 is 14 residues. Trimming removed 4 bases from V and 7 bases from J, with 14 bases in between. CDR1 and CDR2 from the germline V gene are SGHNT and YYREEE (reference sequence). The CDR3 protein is CASSVTGSGGELFF. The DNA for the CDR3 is TGTGCCAGCAGCGTAACAGGGTCGGGCGGGGAGCTGTTTTTT.

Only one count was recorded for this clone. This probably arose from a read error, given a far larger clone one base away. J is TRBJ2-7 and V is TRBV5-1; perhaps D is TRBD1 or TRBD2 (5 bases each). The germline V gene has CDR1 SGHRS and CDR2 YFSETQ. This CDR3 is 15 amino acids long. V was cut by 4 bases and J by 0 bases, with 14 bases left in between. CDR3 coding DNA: TGCGCCAGCAGCCCCTCCGGGACGGTCTCCTACGAGCAGTACTTC. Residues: CASSPSGTVSYEQYF.

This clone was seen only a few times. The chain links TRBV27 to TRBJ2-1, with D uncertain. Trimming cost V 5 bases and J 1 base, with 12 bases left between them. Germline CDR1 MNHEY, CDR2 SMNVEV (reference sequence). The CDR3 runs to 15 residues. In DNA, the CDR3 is TGTGCCAGCAGTCCCGAAATTGGGTCCTACAATGAGCAGTTCTTC. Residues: CASSPEIGSYNEQFF.